The 13 T cell receptor beta chains presented below share a single source sample, sequenced in a study of blood T cell repertoires in COVID-19. The repertoire was sequenced with immunoSEQ multiplex PCR; TCRdb's copy has only in-frame clones and lacks some. The sample contains approximately 210,000 clones, less than 85% of which appear only once. What was sequenced was peripheral blood. These TCRs come from a woman over 75 with COVID-19, enrolled during active disease.

The chain is built from TRBV7-9 and TRBJ2-7, with 9 bases identical to TRBD2. J gave up 5 bases and V 3 bases, and 5 bases lay outside the gene matches. This CDR3 comprises 14 residues. CDR1 is SEHNR, CDR2 FQNEAQ, per germline (reference sequence). The CDR3 region is CASSFAGGLNEQYF. The CDR3 nucleotides are TGTGCCAGCAGCTTTGCGGGAGGGTTAAACGAGCAGTACTTC.

This clone was picked up a small number of times. This chain uses TRBV3-1 (or the pseudogene TRBV3-2) with TRBJ2-3, with TRBD2 as a possible D gene (6 bases). Germline values: CDR1 LGHDT, CDR2 YNNKEL (reference sequence). The CDR3 totals 15 residues. The V end lost 0 bases, the J end lost 2 bases, and 9 bases lay between the germline ends. The CDR3: CASSQERELTDTQYF. CDR3 DNA: TGTGCCAGCAGCCAAGAGCGGGAACTCACAGATACGCAGTATTTT.

The J gene is TRBJ2-2, the V gene TRBV6-5, with 7 bases aligning to TRBD2. V shed 4 bases and J 7 bases; nucleotides not matched to a gene: 6. From germline, CDR1 is MNHEY and CDR2 SVGAGI. The length of the CDR3 is 14 residues. CDR3 in amino acids: CASSSTGRGGELFF. The CDR3 coding sequence is TGTGCCAGCAGTTCCACGGGGAGGGGCGGGGAGCTGTTTTTT.

V usage is TRBV6-5 and J usage is TRBJ1-2; TRBD1 agrees at 7 bases. V trimming: 2 bases; J trimming: 8 bases; junction bases outside the gene matches: 11. There are 15 residues in the CDR3. Germline CDR1 reads MNHEY; CDR2 reads SVGAGI. This chain's CDR3 is CASSYRTGARGGYTF. DNA for the CDR3: TGTGCCAGCAGTTACCGCACAGGGGCCCGAGGCGGCTACACCTTC.

CDR3 protein: CASGRDMGSYEQYF. The DNA for the CDR3 is TGTGCCAGCGGCCGGGACATGGGGTCGTACGAGCAGTACTTC. The chain uses TRBV7-9 and TRBJ2-7, with D maybe TRBD1 (6 bases). Trimming pared 8 bases from V and 4 bases from J, leaving 18 bases between. Germline CDR1 is SEHNR and CDR2 is FQNEAQ (reference sequence). The CDR3 runs 14 residues.

This chain joins TRBV24-1 and TRBJ1-5; 7 bases match TRBD1. The CDR3 totals 14 residues. CDR1 is KGHDR, CDR2 SFDVKD, per germline. With 7 bases clipped from V and 5 bases from J, the junction kept 7 bases outside the gene matches. The CDR3 DNA is TGTGCCACCAGCAGCGACAGGGAGTATCAGCCCCAGCATTTT. The encoded protein is CATSSDREYQPQHF.

The chain has TRBV6-5 and TRBJ1-2; no clear D gene. V lost 8 bases and J lost 0, with 13 bases in between. CDR1 and CDR2 from the germline V gene are MNHEY and SVGAGI. The CDR3 is 14 amino acids. CDR3 sequence: CASALQSANYGYTF. DNA of the CDR3: TGTGCCAGCGCCCTTCAGTCAGCTAACTATGGCTACACCTTC.

The gene calls are TRBV20-1 and TRBJ1-1; D gene ambiguous. The V end lost 3 bases, the J end lost 1 base, and 12 bases lay between the germline ends. The CDR3 loop spans 14 amino acids. Germline-derived CDR1 and CDR2 are DFQATT and SNEGSKA (reference sequence). The CDR3 spells CSASPPQANTEAFF. As DNA, the CDR3 is TGCAGTGCTAGTCCCCCCCAGGCGAACACTGAAGCTTTCTTT.

The chain has TRBV5-1 and TRBJ2-2; D might be TRBD1 (5 bases). Germline V gene data show CDR1 as SGHRS and CDR2 as YFSETQ. The CDR3 is 16 residues long. Trimming pared 0 bases from V and 2 bases from J, leaving 11 bases between. CDR3 nucleotides: TGCGCCAGCAGCTTGGGACTCAGGGATAACACCGGGGAGCTGTTTTTT. As protein: CASSLGLRDNTGELFF.

J is TRBJ1-2 and V is TRBV18; TRBD1 matches at 9 bases. This CDR3 has 15 amino acids. Germline assignment: CDR1 KGHSH and CDR2 LQKENI. With V trimmed by 0 bases and J by 2 bases, 1 base remained unmatched. DNA for the CDR3: TGTGCCAGCTCACCACCTGGGACAGGGAACTATGGCTACACCTTC. Its translation: CASSPPGTGNYGYTF.

This clone was observed a single time. The chain employs TRBV5-4 and TRBJ1-4; maybe TRBD1 (6 bases). Per germline, CDR1 SGHNT and CDR2 YYREEE (reference sequence). The V end was cut by 3 bases, the J end by 4 bases, with 10 bases between. The CDR3 has 14 residues. CDR3 protein: CASSYGQINEKLFF. CDR3 in DNA: TGTGCCAGCAGCTACGGACAGATTAATGAAAAACTGTTTTTT.

V and J are TRBV18 and TRBJ1-2; D is unclear. There are 15 residues in the CDR3. The germline CDR1 and CDR2 sequences are KGHSH and LQKENI. V lost 3 bases to trimming and J lost 6 bases, with 17 bases between them. CDR3 bases: TGTGCCAGCTCACCGACTCCCTTTAACATGGATGGCTACACCTTC. Residues: CASSPTPFNMDGYTF.

The chain joins TRBV19 to TRBJ1-6; tentatively, D is TRBD1 (5 bases). Per the germline V gene, CDR1 is LNHDA and CDR2 is SQIVND (reference sequence). V lost 1 base and J lost 7, with 11 bases in between. The CDR3 has 15 amino acids. The CDR3 sequence: CASSIGGRTNSPLHF. CDR3 nucleotide sequence: TGTGCCAGTAGTATAGGGGGCAGGACGAATTCACCCCTCCACTTT.